This passage covers 7 T cell receptor beta chains from one sample sequenced in a study of tumor and adjacent non-tumor tissue in lung cancer. The library came from three nested PCR rounds adapted from ARM-PCR protocols. TCRdb re-called the multiplex PCR reads through MiXCR, storing one row per CDR3 protein. The data hold 70,000 or so distinct CDR3 sequences, with roughly three fifths observed a single time. The template was RNA from unsorted bulk tissue. Sequencing was performed on lung tumor tissue. These receptors came from a man in his fifties or sixties with non-small cell lung cancer.

Comments on this clonotype: A much larger clone lies a single base off, so this may be a read error. The conserved closing phenylalanine or tryptophan is absent in this CDR3, likely reflecting a read error. The DNA is omitted, as the CDR3 cannot be located on it reliably, and the CDR3 follows TCRdb's listing. This rearrangement joins TRBV29-1 to TRBJ2-5; TRBD2 is the table's D call, not checked against the DNA. The CDR3 length is 13 residues, termini included. Per the germline V gene, CDR1 is SQVTM and CDR2 is ANQGSEA. The CDR3 protein is CSVSPGGTSGVSL.

Points on this clonotype: This may arise from a read error, as a much more abundant clone is one base away. The CDR3 end shows no conserved phenylalanine or tryptophan, and so a read error is likely. The chain is built from TRBV29-1 and TRBJ2-7; D tentatively fits TRBD1 or TRBD2 (5 bases each). CDR3 size: 13 residues. The germline gives CDR1 SQVTM, CDR2 ANQGSEA. Trimming took 6 bases from V and 6 from J, leaving 18 bases between them. CDR3 in amino acids: CSVTPGTTGEQYL. The CDR3 DNA reads as TGCAGCGTCACGCCCGGGACCACCGGCGAGCAGTACTTA.

With respect to this clonotype: This may arise from a read error, as a much more abundant clone is one base away. V and J are TRBV20-1 and TRBJ1-5; D not resolved. V was shortened by 6 bases and J by 3 bases, with 12 bases between the two germline ends. The CDR3 totals 13 residues. The germline gives CDR1 DFQATT, CDR2 SNEGSKA (reference sequence). The CDR3, as DNA: TGCAGTGCCCATGCCACACCCAATCAGCCCCAGCATTTT. The encoded protein is CSAHATPNQPQHF.

The chain links TRBV11-1 to TRBJ1-1; a possible D gene is TRBD1 (6 bases). Trimming took 2 bases from V and 6 from J, leaving 16 bases between them. The CDR3 runs 15 residues. Germline CDR1 is SGHAT and CDR2 is FQDESV (reference sequence). The CDR3 region is CASSLRTAGKAEAFF. In DNA, the CDR3 is TGTGCCAGCAGCTTACGGACAGCGGGGAAGGCTGAAGCTTTCTTT.

This chain connects TRBV5-1 to TRBJ2-2; 12 bases match TRBD2. Germline V gives CDR1 SGHRS, CDR2 YFSETQ. V dropped 4 bases and J dropped 17; count of bases not matched to a gene: 21. CDR3 size: 17 residues. CDR3 nucleotide sequence: TGCGCCAGCAGCCCTGGCTTACTAGCGGGAGGAACCGGGGAGCCTTTTTTT. Its translation: CASSPGLLAGGTGEPFF.

To note about this clonotype: This could be a read error, since a much larger clone is one nucleotide away. The chain uses TRBV4-1 and TRBJ2-7; D may match TRBD1 or TRBD2 (5 bases each). The V gene lost 3 bases and the J gene lost 3 bases, with 15 bases spanning the gap. Germline CDR1 reads MGHRA; CDR2 reads YSYEKL. CDR3 length: 15 residues. CDR3 sequence reads: CASSHPGPAYYEQYF. The CDR3 region has the DNA TGCGCCAGCAGCCACCCGGGACCCGCCTACTACGAGCAGTACTTC.

A word on this clonotype: A read error may be the cause here, since a much bigger clone is one base away. Since no conserved phenylalanine or tryptophan closes the CDR3, a read error is the likely cause. V is TRBV6-5 and J is TRBJ2-7; TRBD1 aligns across 7 bases. Germline values: CDR1 MNHEY, CDR2 SVGAGI. The CDR3 extends over 12 amino acids. V lost 5 bases and J lost 3; bases outside the gene matches: 1. DNA for the CDR3: TGTGCCAGCAGTCGGGACAGCTACGAGCAGTACTCC. This sequence encodes CASSRDSYEQYS.